A selection of T cell receptor beta chains follows, all from one sample in a study of cytomegalovirus exposure and HLA in healthy donors. Libraries were prepared by immunoSEQ multiplex PCR; TCRdb keeps only in-frame clonotypes and omits some of them. The table shows tens of thousands of clones, with about 79% occurring only once. The specimen sequenced was PBMCs. The receptor set was obtained from a man between 45 and 60 years old in good health and CMV-seronegative. The CDR3 runs from the conserved cysteine through the conserved F or W. D genes are given only for firm matches. Size is omitted from some rows. Given values are once, few, many or a class for expanded clones.

>NA|TRBD1|TRBJ1-5|TRBV28
CASRQGVRQPQHF
TGTGCCAGCAGACAGGGGGTACGGCAGCCCCAGCATTTT
>NA|TRBD1|TRBJ2-5|TRBV7-9
CASSHTGTAQETQYF
TGTGCCAGCAGCCATACCGGGACAGCCCAAGAGACCCAGTACTTC
>once|TRBD1|TRBJ2-1|TRBV5-4
CASSPTTGGRLKQFF
TGTGCCAGCAGCCCTACGACAGGGGGACGGTTGAAGCAGTTCTTC
>NA|NA|TRBJ1-4|TRBV4-2
CASSQDGRANEKLFF
TGTGCCAGCAGCCAAGACGGCAGGGCAAATGAAAAACTGTTTTTT
>NA|TRBD1|TRBJ1-2|TRBV5-1
CASSVQGASYGYTF
TGCGCCAGCAGCGTCCAGGGGGCTTCCTATGGCTACACCTTC
>few|NA|TRBJ2-6|TRBV2
CASSVGGVSSGANVLTF
TGTGCCAGCAGTGTCGGCGGGGTGAGCTCTGGGGCCAACGTCCTGACTTTC
>NA|TRBD2|TRBJ2-3|TRBV5-1
CASSPRASGRGDTQYF
TGCGCCAGCAGCCCGAGGGCTAGCGGGAGAGGGGATACGCAGTATTTT
>NA|TRBD1|TRBJ1-1|TRBV7-8
CASSLGDRERYTEAFF
TGTGCCAGCAGCTTGGGGGACAGGGAGAGATACACTGAAGCTTTCTTT
>once|NA|TRBJ2-3|TRBV4-3
CASSQVLGRSTDTQYF
TGCGCCAGCAGCCAAGTCTTAGGCAGGTCCACAGATACGCAGTATTTT
>NA|TRBD2|TRBJ2-3|TRBV7-9
CASSRDGLAEVEADTQYF
TGTGCCAGCAGCCGGGACGGACTAGCGGAAGTCGAGGCAGATACGCAGTATTTT
>NA|NA|TRBJ2-3|TRBV19
CASSLLPSDTQYF
TGTGCCAGTAGTCTCCTTCCCTCGGATACGCAGTATTTT
>NA|TRBD2|TRBJ2-1|TRBV27
CASSMESGLALLFYNEQFF
TGTGCCAGCAGCATGGAGTCCGGACTAGCCCTGCTGTTCTACAATGAGCAGTTCTTC
>NA|TRBD1|TRBJ1-6|TRBV2
CASSEAGGGNSPLHF
TGTGCCAGCAGTGAAGCAGGGGGCGGCAATTCACCCCTCCACTTT
>NA|TRBD1|TRBJ2-7|TRBV5-6
CASSRRTGAYEQYF
TGTGCCAGCAGCCGACGGACAGGTGCCTACGAGCAGTACTTC
>NA|NA|TRBJ2-1|TRBV28
CASSLSRRNEQFF
TGTGCCAGCAGTTTATCGCGTCGGAATGAGCAGTTCTTC
>few|TRBD1|TRBJ1-1|TRBV4-3
CASSQAGGFTEAFF
TGCGCCAGCAGCCAAGCAGGGGGGTTTACTGAAGCTTTCTTT
>once|TRBD1|TRBJ1-2|TRBV29-1
CSVGPLTGSYGYTF
TGCAGCGTTGGACCCCTGACAGGGAGTTATGGCTACACCTTC
>NA|NA|TRBJ1-4|TRBV28
CASSFSRGNEKLFF
TGTGCCAGCAGTTTCTCTAGGGGGAATGAAAAACTGTTTTTT
>NA|TRBD1|TRBJ1-1|TRBV28
CASNPIGQGAGDTEAFF
TGTGCCAGCAATCCTATAGGACAGGGGGCCGGGGACACTGAAGCTTTCTTT
>NA|TRBD1|TRBJ2-7|TRBV7-2
CASSSTGGGYEQYF
TGTGCCAGCAGCTCCACAGGGGGAGGCTACGAGCAGTACTTC
>NA|TRBD1|TRBJ1-2|TRBV11-2
CASSSGGADYGYTF
TGTGCCAGCAGCTCAGGGGGCGCGGACTATGGCTACACCTTC
>NA|TRBD2|TRBJ2-1|TRBV6-5
CASRRTRNGEQFF
TGTGCCAGCAGGCGGACTAGAAACGGCGAGCAGTTCTTC
>NA|TRBD2|TRBJ2-5|TRBV9
CASSVGGLAGGWGETQYF
TGTGCCAGCAGCGTAGGGGGCCTAGCGGGAGGCTGGGGAGAGACCCAGTACTTC
>NA|NA|TRBJ1-3|TRBV7-3
CASSRDGGSGNTIYF
TGTGCCAGCAGCCGGGACGGGGGCTCTGGAAACACCATATATTTT
>NA|TRBD1|TRBJ1-1|TRBV6-4
CAIPQGANPDTEAFF
TGTGCCATACCTCAGGGGGCGAACCCGGACACTGAAGCTTTCTTT
>NA|NA|TRBJ2-7|TRBV6-1
CASSEHGTREQYF
TGTGCCAGCAGTGAACACGGGACACGCGAGCAGTACTTC
>NA|TRBD1|TRBJ2-7|TRBV7-2
CASSVRTGHSEQYF
TGTGCCAGCAGCGTACGGACAGGGCACAGCGAGCAGTACTTC
>NA|NA|TRBJ1-3|TRBV4-3
CASSQDIGLGYSGNTIYF
TGCGCCAGCAGCCAAGATATTGGGCTGGGTTACTCTGGAAACACCATATATTTT
>NA|NA|TRBJ2-5|TRBV18
CASSPTGSETQYF
TGTGCCAGCTCACCCACAGGGTCCGAGACCCAGTACTTC
>NA|TRBD1|TRBJ2-3|TRBV5-4
CVSSLDRGRTDTQYF
TGTGTCAGCAGCTTGGACAGGGGGCGCACAGATACGCAGTATTTT
>once|TRBD1|TRBJ2-7|TRBV11-3
CASSSGQGYEQYF
TGTGCCAGCAGCTCGGGACAGGGCTACGAGCAGTACTTC
>NA|TRBD2|TRBJ2-1|TRBV18
CASSLTSGPYNEQFF
TGTGCCAGCTCACTAACTAGCGGCCCCTACAATGAGCAGTTCTTC
>NA|NA|TRBJ2-2|TRBV11-3
CASSQSGRFNTGELFF
TGTGCCAGCAGCCAATCAGGGAGGTTTAACACCGGGGAGCTGTTTTTT
>NA|TRBD2|TRBJ2-7|TRBV4-3
CASSPNQGGEQYF
TGCGCCAGCAGCCCGAACCAGGGAGGGGAGCAGTACTTC
>NA|NA|TRBJ2-1|TRBV7-2
CASSLVYEQFF
TGTGCCAGCAGCTTAGTCTATGAGCAGTTCTTC
>NA|TRBD2|TRBJ2-1|TRBV28
CASSFSGGSMRNEQFF
TGTGCCAGCAGTTTCTCTGGCGGGAGCATGAGGAATGAGCAGTTCTTC
>few|TRBD1|TRBJ1-1|TRBV6-5
CASRLTGGLNTEAFF
TGTGCCAGCAGGCTGACAGGGGGATTGAACACTGAAGCTTTCTTT
>once|NA|TRBJ1-5|TRBV7-2
CASSRKQGQPQHF
TGTGCCAGCAGCCGGAAACAGGGACAGCCCCAGCATTTT
>NA|TRBD2|TRBJ2-5|TRBV10-3
CAISGTSGIWETQYF
TGTGCCATCAGTGGGACTAGCGGGATTTGGGAGACCCAGTACTTC
>NA|TRBD2|TRBJ2-7|TRBV7-3
CASSLWGGSYEQYF
TGTGCCAGCAGCTTGTGGGGGGGCTCCTACGAGCAGTACTTC
>NA|NA|TRBJ1-4|TRBV7-8
CASSLAVQGYEKLFF
TGTGCCAGCAGCTTAGCGGTCCAGGGGTATGAAAAACTGTTTTTT
>NA|NA|TRBJ2-7|TRBV5-1
CASSSDSSSYEQYF
TGCGCCAGCAGCTCGGACAGCTCCTCCTACGAGCAGTACTTC
>few|NA|TRBJ2-1|TRBV28
CASSWTASSYNEQFF
TGTGCCAGCAGCTGGACAGCGAGCTCCTACAATGAGCAGTTCTTC
>NA|NA|TRBJ2-7|TRBV28
CASSLRRGRDSRKQYF
TGTGCCAGCAGTTTAAGGCGGGGCCGGGACAGTAGAAAGCAGTACTTC
>few|NA|TRBJ1-1|TRBV6-5
CASSPLGVPTEAFF
TGTGCCAGCAGTCCCCTGGGAGTTCCCACTGAAGCTTTCTTT